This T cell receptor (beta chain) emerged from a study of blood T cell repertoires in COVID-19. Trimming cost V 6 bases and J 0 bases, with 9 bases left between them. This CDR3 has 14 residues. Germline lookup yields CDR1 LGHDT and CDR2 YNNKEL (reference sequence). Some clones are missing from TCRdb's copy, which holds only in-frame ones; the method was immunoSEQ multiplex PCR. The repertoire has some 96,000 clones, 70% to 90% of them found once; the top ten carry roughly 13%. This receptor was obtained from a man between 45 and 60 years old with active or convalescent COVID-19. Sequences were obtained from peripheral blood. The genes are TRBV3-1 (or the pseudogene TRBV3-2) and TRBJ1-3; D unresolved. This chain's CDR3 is CASSTATSGNTIYF. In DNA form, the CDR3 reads TGTGCCAGCAGTACAGCCACCTCTGGAAACACCATATATTTT.